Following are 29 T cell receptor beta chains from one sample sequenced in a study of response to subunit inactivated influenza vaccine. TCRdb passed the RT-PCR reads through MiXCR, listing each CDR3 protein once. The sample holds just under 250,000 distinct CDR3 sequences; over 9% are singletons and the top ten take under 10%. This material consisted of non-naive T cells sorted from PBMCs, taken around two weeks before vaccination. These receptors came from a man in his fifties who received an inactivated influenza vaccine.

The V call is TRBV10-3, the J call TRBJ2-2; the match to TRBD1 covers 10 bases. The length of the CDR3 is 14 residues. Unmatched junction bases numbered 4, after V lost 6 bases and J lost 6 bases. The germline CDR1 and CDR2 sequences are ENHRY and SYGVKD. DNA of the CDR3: TGTGCCATCAGGTTGGGGACAGGGGCCGGGGAGCTGTTTTTT. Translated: CAIRLGTGAGELFF.

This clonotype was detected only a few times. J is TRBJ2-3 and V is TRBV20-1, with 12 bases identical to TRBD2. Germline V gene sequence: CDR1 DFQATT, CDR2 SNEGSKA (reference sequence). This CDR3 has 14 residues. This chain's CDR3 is CSARGTSGTDTQYF. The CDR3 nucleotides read TGCAGCGCAAGAGGGACTAGCGGGACAGATACGCAGTATTTT.

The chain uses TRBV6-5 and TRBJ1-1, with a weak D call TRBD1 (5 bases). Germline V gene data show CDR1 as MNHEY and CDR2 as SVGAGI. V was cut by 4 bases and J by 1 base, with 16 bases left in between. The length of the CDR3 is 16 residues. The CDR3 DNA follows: TGTGCCAGCAGTTTGCCGAGAGGGGCGGGGAACACTGAAGCTTTCTTT. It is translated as CASSLPRGAGNTEAFF.

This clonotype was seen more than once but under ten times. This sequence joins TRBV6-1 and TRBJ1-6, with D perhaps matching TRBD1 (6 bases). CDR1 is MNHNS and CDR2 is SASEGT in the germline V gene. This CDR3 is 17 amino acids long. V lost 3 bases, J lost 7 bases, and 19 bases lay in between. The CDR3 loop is CASSDQPLAGANSPLHF. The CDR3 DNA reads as TGTGCCAGCAGTGACCAGCCCCTGGCAGGGGCAAATTCACCCCTCCACTTT.

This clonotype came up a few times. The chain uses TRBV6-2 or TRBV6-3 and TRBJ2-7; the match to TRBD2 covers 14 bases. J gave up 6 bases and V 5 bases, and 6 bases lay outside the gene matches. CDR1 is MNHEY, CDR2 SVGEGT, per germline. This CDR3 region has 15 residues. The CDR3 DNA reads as TGTGCCAGCAGTACGGGACTAGCGGGAGTGGCCGAGCAGTACTTC. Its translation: CASSTGLAGVAEQYF.

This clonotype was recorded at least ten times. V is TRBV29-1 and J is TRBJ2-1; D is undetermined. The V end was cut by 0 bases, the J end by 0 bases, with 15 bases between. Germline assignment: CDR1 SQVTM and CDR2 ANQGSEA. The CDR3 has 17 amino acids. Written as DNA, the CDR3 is TGCAGCGTTGAAGATTGGCGGTCCCCGAGCTCCTACAATGAGCAGTTCTTC. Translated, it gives CSVEDWRSPSSYNEQFF.

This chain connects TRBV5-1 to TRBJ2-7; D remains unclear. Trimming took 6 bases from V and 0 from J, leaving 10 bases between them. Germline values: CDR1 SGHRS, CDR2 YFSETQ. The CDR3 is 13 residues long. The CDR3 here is CASKLGYSYEQYF. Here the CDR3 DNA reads TGCGCCAGCAAATTGGGGTACTCCTACGAGCAGTACTTC.

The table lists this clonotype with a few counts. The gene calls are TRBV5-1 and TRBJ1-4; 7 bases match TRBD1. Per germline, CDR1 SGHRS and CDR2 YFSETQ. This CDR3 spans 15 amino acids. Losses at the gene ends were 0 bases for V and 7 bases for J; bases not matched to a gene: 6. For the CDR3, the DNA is TGCGCCAGCAGCTTGGGTACAGGGGTCCGTGAAAAACTGTTTTTT. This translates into CASSLGTGVREKLFF.

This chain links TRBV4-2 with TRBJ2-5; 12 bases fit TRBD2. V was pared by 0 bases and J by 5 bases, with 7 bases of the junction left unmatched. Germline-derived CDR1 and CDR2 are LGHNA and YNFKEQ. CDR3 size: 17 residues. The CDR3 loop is CASSQEALAGGGETQYF. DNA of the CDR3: TGTGCCAGCAGCCAAGAGGCACTAGCGGGAGGAGGGGAGACCCAGTACTTC.

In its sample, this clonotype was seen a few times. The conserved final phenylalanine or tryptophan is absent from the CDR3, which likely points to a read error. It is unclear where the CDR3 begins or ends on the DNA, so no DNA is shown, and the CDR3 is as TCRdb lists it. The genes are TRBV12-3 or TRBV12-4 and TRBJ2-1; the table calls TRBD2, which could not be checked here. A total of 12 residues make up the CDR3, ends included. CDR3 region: CASSLISGGPRI.

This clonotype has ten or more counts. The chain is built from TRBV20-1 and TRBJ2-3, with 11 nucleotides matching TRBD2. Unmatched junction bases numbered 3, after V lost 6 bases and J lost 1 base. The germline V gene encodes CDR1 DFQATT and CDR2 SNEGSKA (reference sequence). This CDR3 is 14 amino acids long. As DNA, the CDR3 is TGCAGTGCCACACTAGCGGGGGGCACAGATACGCAGTATTTT. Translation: CSATLAGGTDTQYF.

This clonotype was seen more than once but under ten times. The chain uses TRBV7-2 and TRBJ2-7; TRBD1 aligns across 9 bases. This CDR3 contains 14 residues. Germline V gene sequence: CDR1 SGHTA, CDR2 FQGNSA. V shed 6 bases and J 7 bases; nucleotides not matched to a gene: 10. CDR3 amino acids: CASSTGTGYLEQYF. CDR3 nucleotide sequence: TGTGCCAGCAGTACCGGGACAGGGTATTTGGAGCAGTACTTC.

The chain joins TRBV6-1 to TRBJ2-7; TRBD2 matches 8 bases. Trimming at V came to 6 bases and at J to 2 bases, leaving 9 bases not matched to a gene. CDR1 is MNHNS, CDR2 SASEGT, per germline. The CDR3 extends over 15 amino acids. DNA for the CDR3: TGTGCCAGCAGGAAGACTAGCGCCGTCCCCTACGAGCAGTACTTC. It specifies CASRKTSAVPYEQYF.

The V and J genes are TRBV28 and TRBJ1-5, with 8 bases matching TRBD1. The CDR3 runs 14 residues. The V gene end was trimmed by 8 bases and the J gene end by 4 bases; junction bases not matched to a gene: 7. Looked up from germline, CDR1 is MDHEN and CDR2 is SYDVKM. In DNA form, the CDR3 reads TGTGCCAGCCGTAGACAGGGGCAGAATCAGCCCCAGCATTTT. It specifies CASRRQGQNQPQHF.

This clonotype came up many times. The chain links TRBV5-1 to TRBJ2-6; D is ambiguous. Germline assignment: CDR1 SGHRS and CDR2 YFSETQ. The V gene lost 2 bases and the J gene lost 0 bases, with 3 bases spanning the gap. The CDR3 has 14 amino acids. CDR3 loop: CASSFGSGANVLTF. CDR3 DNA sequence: TGCGCCAGCAGCTTCGGCTCTGGGGCCAACGTCCTGACTTTC. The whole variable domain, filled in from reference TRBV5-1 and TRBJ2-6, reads KAGVTQTPRYLIKTRGQQVTLSCSPISGHRSVSWYQQTPGQGLQFLFEYFSETQRNKGNFPGRFSGRQFSNSRSEMNVSTLELGDSALYLCASSFGSGANVLTFGAGSRLTVL.

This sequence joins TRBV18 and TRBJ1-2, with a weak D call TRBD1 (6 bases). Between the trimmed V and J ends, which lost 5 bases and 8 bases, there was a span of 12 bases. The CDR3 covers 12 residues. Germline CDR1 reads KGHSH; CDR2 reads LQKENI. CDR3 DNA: TGTGCCAGCTCAAGAGACAGGATGGGCTACACCTTC. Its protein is CASSRDRMGYTF.

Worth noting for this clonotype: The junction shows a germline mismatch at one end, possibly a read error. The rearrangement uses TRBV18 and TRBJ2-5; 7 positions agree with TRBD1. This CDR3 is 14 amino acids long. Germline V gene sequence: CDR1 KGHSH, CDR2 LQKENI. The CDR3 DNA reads TGTGCCAGCTCCCCACAGGGGTACCAAGAGACCCAGTACTTC. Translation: CASSPQGYQETQYF. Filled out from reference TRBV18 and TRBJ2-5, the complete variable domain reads NAGVMQNPRHLVRRRGQEARLRCSPMKGHSHVYWYRQLPEEGLKFMVYLQKENIIDESGMPKERFSAEFPKEGPSILRIQQVVRGDSAAYFCASSPQGYQETQYFGPGTRLLVL.

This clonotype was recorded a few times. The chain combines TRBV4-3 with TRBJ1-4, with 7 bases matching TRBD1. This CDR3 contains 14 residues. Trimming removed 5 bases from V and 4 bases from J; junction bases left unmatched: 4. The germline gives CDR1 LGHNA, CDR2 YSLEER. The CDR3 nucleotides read TGCGCCAGCAGCATTCAGGGGGGTAATGAAAAACTGTTTTTT. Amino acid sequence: CASSIQGGNEKLFF.

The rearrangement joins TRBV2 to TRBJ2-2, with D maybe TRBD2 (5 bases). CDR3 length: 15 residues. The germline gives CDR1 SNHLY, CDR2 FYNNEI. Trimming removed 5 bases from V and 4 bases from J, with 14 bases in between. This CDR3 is CASSNAIGGTGELFF. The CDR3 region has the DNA TGTGCCAGCAGTAACGCTATCGGAGGCACCGGGGAGCTGTTTTTT.

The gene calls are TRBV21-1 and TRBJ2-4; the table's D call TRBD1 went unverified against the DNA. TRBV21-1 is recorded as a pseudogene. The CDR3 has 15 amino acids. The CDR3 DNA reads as TGTGCCAGCAGCAAAAAACCCCCCAGGGTGAACATTCAGTACTTC. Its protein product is CASSKKPPRVNIQYF.

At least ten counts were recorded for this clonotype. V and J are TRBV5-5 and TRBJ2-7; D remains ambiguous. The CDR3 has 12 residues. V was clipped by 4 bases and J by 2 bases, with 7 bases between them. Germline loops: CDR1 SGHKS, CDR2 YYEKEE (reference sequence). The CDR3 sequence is CASSPGTYEQYF. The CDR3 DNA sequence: TGTGCCAGCAGCCCTGGGACCTACGAGCAGTACTTC.

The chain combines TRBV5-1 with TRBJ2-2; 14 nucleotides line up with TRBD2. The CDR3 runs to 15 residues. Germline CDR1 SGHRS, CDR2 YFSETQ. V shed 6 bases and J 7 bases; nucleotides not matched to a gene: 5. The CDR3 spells CASTRGTSGSGELFF. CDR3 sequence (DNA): TGCGCCAGCACCAGGGGGACTAGCGGGAGCGGGGAGCTGTTTTTT. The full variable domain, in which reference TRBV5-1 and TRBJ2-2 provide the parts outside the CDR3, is KAGVTQTPRYLIKTRGQQVTLSCSPISGHRSVSWYQQTPGQGLQFLFEYFSETQRNKGNFPGRFSGRQFSNSRSEMNVSTLELGDSALYLCASTRGTSGSGELFFGEGSRLTVL.

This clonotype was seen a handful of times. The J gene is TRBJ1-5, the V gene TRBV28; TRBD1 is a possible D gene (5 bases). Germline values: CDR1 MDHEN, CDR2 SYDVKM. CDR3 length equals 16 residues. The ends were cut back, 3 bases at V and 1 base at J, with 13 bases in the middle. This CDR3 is CASSFVGGLSNQPQHF. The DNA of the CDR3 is TGTGCCAGCAGTTTCGTGGGGGGGTTAAGCAATCAGCCCCAGCATTTT.

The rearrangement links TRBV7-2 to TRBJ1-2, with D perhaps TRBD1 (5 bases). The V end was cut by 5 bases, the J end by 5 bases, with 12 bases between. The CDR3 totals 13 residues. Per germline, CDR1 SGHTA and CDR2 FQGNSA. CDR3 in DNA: TGTGCCAGCAGCCGGACATGGGATTATGGCTACACCTTC. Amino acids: CASSRTWDYGYTF. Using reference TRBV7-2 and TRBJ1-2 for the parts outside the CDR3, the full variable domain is GAGVSQSPSNKVTEKGKDVELRCDPISGHTALYWYRQSLGQGLEFLIYFQGNSAPDKSGLPSDRFSAERTGGSVSTLTIQRTQQEDSAVYLCASSRTWDYGYTFGSGTRLTVV.

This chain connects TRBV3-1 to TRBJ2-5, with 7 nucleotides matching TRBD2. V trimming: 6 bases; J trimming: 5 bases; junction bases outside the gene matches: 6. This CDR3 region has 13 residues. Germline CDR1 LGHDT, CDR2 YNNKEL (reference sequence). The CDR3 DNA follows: TGTGCCAGCAGTCCGGTGCGGGGGGAGACCCAGTACTTC. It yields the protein CASSPVRGETQYF.

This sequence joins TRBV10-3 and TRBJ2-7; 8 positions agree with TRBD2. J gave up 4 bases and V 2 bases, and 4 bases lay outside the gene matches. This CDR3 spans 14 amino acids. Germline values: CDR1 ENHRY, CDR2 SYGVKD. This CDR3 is CAISELGGGYEQYF. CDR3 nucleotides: TGTGCCATCAGTGAGCTTGGCGGGGGGTACGAGCAGTACTTC.

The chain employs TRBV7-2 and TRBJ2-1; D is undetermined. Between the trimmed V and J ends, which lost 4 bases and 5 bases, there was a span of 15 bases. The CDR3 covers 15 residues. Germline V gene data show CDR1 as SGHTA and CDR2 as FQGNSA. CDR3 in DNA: TGTGCCAGCAGCTCCAGTCCTTTCTTTGACAATGAGCAGTTCTTC. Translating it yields CASSSSPFFDNEQFF. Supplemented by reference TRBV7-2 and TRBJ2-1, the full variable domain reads GAGVSQSPSNKVTEKGKDVELRCDPISGHTALYWYRQSLGQGLEFLIYFQGNSAPDKSGLPSDRFSAERTGGSVSTLTIQRTQQEDSAVYLCASSSSPFFDNEQFFGPGTRLTVL.

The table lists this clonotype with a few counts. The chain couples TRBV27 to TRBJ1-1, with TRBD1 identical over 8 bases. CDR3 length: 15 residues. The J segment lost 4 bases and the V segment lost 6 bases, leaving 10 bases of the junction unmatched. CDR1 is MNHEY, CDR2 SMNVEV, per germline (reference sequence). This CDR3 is CASREQQGGGTEAFF. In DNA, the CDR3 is TGTGCCAGCAGGGAGCAACAGGGGGGGGGCACTGAAGCTTTCTTT.

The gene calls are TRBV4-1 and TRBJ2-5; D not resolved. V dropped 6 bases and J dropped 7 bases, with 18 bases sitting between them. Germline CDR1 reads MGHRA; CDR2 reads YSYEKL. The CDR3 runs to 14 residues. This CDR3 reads CASRPALVGGTQYF. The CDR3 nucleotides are TGCGCCAGCAGGCCGGCCCTGGTCGGCGGGACCCAGTACTTC.